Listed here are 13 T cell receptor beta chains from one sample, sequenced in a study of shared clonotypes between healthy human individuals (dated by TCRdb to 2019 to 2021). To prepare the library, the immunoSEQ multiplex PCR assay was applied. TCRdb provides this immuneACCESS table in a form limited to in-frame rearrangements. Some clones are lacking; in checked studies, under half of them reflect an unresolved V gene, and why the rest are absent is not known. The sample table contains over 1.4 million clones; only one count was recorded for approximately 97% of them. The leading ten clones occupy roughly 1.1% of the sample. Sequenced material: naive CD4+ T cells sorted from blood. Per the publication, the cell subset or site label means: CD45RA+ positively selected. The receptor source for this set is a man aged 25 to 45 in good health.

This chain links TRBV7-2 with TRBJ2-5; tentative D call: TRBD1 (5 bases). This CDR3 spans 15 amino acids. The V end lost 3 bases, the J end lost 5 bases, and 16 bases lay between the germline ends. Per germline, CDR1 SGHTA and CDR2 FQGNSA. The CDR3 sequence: CASSFLSGIGETQYF. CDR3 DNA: TGTGCCAGCAGCTTTTTATCAGGGATCGGGGAGACCCAGTACTTC.

The CDR3 here is CASSRAGTSGSHEQYF. The CDR3 nucleotides read TGTGCCAGCAGCAGAGCCGGGACTAGCGGGAGCCACGAGCAGTACTTC. The gene calls are TRBV11-1 and TRBJ2-7, with 14 bases lining up with TRBD2. The J segment lost 5 bases and the V segment lost 5 bases, leaving 8 bases of the junction unmatched. Germline V lookup: CDR1 SGHAT, CDR2 FQDESV (reference sequence). The CDR3 is 16 amino acids.

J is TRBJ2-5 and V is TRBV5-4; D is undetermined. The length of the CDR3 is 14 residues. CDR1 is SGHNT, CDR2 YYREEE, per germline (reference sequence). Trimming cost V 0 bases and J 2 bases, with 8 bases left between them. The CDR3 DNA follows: TGTGCCAGCAGCTTGGTAGGTCAGCAAGAGACCCAGTACTTC. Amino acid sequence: CASSLVGQQETQYF.

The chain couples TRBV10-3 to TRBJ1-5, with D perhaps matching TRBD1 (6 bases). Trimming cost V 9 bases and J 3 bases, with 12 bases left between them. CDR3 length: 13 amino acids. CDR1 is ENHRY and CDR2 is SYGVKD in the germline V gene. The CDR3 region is CAITRDINQPQHF. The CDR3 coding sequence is TGTGCCATTACCCGGGACATCAATCAGCCCCAGCATTTT.

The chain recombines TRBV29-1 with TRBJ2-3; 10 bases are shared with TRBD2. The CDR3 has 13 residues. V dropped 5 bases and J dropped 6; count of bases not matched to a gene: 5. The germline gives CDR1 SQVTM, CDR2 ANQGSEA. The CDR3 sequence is CSVKREGRDTQYF. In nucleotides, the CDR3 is TGCAGCGTTAAGCGGGAGGGCCGGGATACGCAGTATTTT.

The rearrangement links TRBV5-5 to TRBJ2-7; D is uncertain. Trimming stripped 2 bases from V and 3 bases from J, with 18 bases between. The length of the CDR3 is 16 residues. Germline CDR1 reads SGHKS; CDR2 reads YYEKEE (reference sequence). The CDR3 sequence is CASSFSPAAPLYEQYF. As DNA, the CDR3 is TGTGCCAGCAGCTTTTCCCCGGCAGCTCCCCTCTACGAGCAGTACTTC. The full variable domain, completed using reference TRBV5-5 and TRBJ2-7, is DAGVTQSPTHLIKTRGQQVTLRCSPISGHKSVSWYQQVLGQGPQFIFQYYEKEERGRGNFPDRFSARQFPNYSSELNVNALLLGDSALYLCASSFSPAAPLYEQYFGPGTRLTVT.

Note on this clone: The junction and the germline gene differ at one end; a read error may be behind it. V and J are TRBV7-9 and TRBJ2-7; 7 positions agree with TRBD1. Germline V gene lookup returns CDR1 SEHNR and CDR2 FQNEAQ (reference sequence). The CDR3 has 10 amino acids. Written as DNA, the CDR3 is TGTGCCAGCAGCGGTGACAGGGCCCACTTC. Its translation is CASSGDRAHF.

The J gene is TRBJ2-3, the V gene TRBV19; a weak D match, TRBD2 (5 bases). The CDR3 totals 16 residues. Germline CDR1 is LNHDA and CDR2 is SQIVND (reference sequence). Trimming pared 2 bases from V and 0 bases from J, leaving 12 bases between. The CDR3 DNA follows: TGTGCCAGTAGTATACGGGCGGGTTCTAGCACAGATACGCAGTATTTT. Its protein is CASSIRAGSSTDTQYF.

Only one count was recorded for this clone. The CDR3 DNA reads as TGCACCAGCAGCCAAACCCCCTTTCGGGAGGACGGGAACACTGAAGCTTTCTTT. This gives the protein CTSSQTPFREDGNTEAFF. The chain couples TRBV1 to TRBJ1-1. TRBV1 is labeled a pseudogene. The CDR3 extends over 18 amino acids.

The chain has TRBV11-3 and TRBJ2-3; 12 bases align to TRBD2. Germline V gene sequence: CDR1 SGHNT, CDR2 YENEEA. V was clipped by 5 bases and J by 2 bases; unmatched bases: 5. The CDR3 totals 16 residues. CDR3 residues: CASSLGLAGTTDTQYF. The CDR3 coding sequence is TGTGCCAGCAGCCTAGGACTAGCGGGAACCACAGATACGCAGTATTTT.

CDR3 protein: CASSLVRVFHQPQHF. In DNA, the CDR3 is TGTGCCAGCAGCTTGGTTAGGGTTTTCCATCAGCCCCAGCATTTT. The V gene is TRBV5-8, the J gene TRBJ1-5; D not certain. The CDR3 sequence is 15 residues long. Germline-derived CDR1 and CDR2 are SGHTS and YDEGEE. V lost 0 bases to trimming and J lost 5 bases, with 12 bases between them.

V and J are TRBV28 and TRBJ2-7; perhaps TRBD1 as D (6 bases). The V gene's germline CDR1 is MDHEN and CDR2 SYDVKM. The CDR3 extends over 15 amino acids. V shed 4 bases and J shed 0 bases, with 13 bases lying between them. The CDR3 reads CASSSPTGASYEQYF. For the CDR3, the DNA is TGTGCCAGCAGTTCTCCGACAGGCGCCTCCTACGAGCAGTACTTC.

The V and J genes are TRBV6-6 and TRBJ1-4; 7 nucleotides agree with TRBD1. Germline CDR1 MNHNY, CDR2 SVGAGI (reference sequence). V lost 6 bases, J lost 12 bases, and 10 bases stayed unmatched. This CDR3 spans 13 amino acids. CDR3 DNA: TGTGCCAGCAGGCAGTCGGGGGGGACAGAACTGTTTTTT. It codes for CASRQSGGTELFF.